A single sample is the source of the 22 T cell receptor beta chains below, sequenced in a study of identifying expanded T cells in peripheral blood. Sequencing used immunoSEQ multiplex PCR; TCRdb keeps in-frame clones, though not all of them. This sample yields about 130,000 clones, of which 70% to 90% are seen a single time; less than 10% belongs to the top ten. The specimen sequenced was blood. The receptors originated from a person between 18 and 75 years old in good health.

This clone was seen only a few times. The chain is built from TRBV27 and TRBJ2-2; D is uncertain. With 3 bases removed from V and 7 bases from J, the gap between germline ends came to 6 bases. Looked up from germline, CDR1 is MNHEY and CDR2 is SMNVEV (reference sequence). The CDR3 sequence is 12 residues long. The CDR3 spells CASSFDGGELFF. CDR3 nucleotide sequence: TGTGCCAGCAGTTTCGACGGCGGGGAGCTGTTTTTT.

The sample holds many counts of this clone. This chain links TRBV11-2 with TRBJ2-2; no firm D call. This CDR3 comprises 13 residues. V lost 3 bases and J 5 bases, leaving 7 bases between the germline ends. CDR1 is SGHAT and CDR2 is FQNNGV in the germline V gene. This CDR3 is CASSFRSTGELFF. The CDR3 region has the DNA TGTGCCAGCAGCTTTAGATCTACCGGGGAGCTGTTTTTT.

The J gene is TRBJ1-2, the V gene TRBV5-5; D is uncertain. Deletions cut 4 bases from V and 2 bases from J, with 15 bases between. The CDR3 totals 15 residues. Germline V gene lookup returns CDR1 SGHKS and CDR2 YYEKEE (reference sequence). DNA of the CDR3: TGTGCCAGCAGCACTACCCAACAGCAAAACTATGGCTACACCTTC. This sequence encodes CASSTTQQQNYGYTF.

This chain uses TRBV6-4 with TRBJ1-1; D is uncertain. Germline V gene sequence: CDR1 MRHNA, CDR2 SNTAGT. V lost 2 bases and J 0 bases, leaving 10 bases between the germline ends. There are 15 residues in the CDR3. This CDR3 reads CASSDLPGLNTEAFF. The CDR3 DNA reads TGTGCCAGCAGTGACCTGCCAGGCTTGAACACTGAAGCTTTCTTT.

A single count supports this clone. The rearrangement joins TRBV19 to TRBJ1-1; D might be TRBD1 (5 bases). This CDR3 comprises 11 residues. CDR1 is LNHDA and CDR2 is SQIVND in the germline V gene (reference sequence). V lost 6 bases to trimming and J lost 11 bases, with 13 bases between them. CDR3 loop: CASRGLTGAFF. The CDR3 DNA reads as TGTGCCAGTAGGGGGCTTACTGGGGCTTTCTTT.

This chain joins TRBV4-1 and TRBJ2-7, with 7 nucleotides matching TRBD1. The ends lost 0 bases at V and 1 base at J; junction bases unmatched: 3. The germline V gene has CDR1 MGHRA and CDR2 YSYEKL. The CDR3 sequence is 15 residues long. CDR3 residues: CASSQDETGSYEQYF. In DNA, the CDR3 is TGCGCCAGCAGCCAAGATGAGACAGGGTCCTACGAGCAGTACTTC.

The chain joins TRBV9 to TRBJ2-5; D gene uncertain. Germline V lookup: CDR1 SGDLS, CDR2 YYNGEE. The V gene lost 4 bases and the J gene lost 4 bases, with 14 bases spanning the gap. This CDR3 comprises 14 residues. CDR3 region: CASSLKAGPETQYF. In DNA form, the CDR3 reads TGTGCCAGCAGCCTTAAGGCTGGGCCAGAGACCCAGTACTTC.

The chain recombines TRBV19 with TRBJ2-3, with D possibly being TRBD1 (6 bases). CDR1 is LNHDA, CDR2 SQIVND, per germline (reference sequence). The CDR3 has 14 amino acids. V was cut by 8 bases and J by 1 base, with 13 bases left in between. The CDR3 DNA is TGTGCCAGTCGCCCCAGGGGAGGCACAGATACGCAGTATTTT. Its translation: CASRPRGGTDTQYF.

The chain combines TRBV10-3 with TRBJ2-2; D gene uncertain. Germline CDR1 and CDR2: ENHRY and SYGVKD. The length of the CDR3 is 12 residues. V was shortened by 2 bases and J by 6 bases, with 4 bases between the two germline ends. The CDR3 DNA reads as TGTGCCATCAGTGAGGGGCCCGGGGAGCTGTTTTTT. It codes for CAISEGPGELFF.

CDR3 in DNA: TGTGCCAGCAGCCGGGACAGGGCGACGAACACTGAAGCTTTCTTT. Translation gives CASSRDRATNTEAFF. This chain uses TRBV7-2 with TRBJ1-1; TRBD1 aligns across 9 bases. The CDR3 covers 15 residues. After removal of 5 bases from V and 1 base from J, the junction contained 5 bases not matched to a gene. Germline CDR1 and CDR2: SGHTA and FQGNSA.

The chain joins TRBV9 to TRBJ1-2; 10 nucleotides match TRBD1. Germline lookup yields CDR1 SGDLS and CDR2 YYNGEE. The J segment lost 4 bases and the V segment lost 3 bases, leaving 9 bases of the junction unmatched. The CDR3 runs 16 residues. DNA for the CDR3: TGTGCCAGCAGCGGAGACCGGGACAGGGGTAGCTATGGCTACACCTTC. This codes for CASSGDRDRGSYGYTF.

The V call is TRBV29-1, the J call TRBJ2-7, with unresolved D. Trimming pared 2 bases from V and 3 bases from J, leaving 5 bases between. This CDR3 spans 11 amino acids. Germline assignment: CDR1 SQVTM and CDR2 ANQGSEA. CDR3 protein: CSVELGYEQYF. CDR3 DNA sequence: TGCAGCGTTGAACTGGGCTACGAGCAGTACTTC.

The chain combines TRBV4-2 with TRBJ2-5, with 7 bases fitting TRBD2. With the DNA end fitting TRBJ2-7 better, the J assignment may be wrong. CDR1 is LGHNA, CDR2 YNFKEQ, per germline. The CDR3 is 13 residues long. CDR3 in DNA: TGTGCCAGCAGCCAAGAAGGGAGGGGCGAGCAGTACTTC. It encodes CASSQEGRGEQYF.

The rearrangement uses TRBV18 and TRBJ2-7; D is uncertain. V was shortened by 3 bases and J by 0 bases, with 9 bases between the two germline ends. From germline, CDR1 is KGHSH and CDR2 LQKENI. This CDR3 comprises 14 residues. The DNA for the CDR3 is TGTGCCAGCTCACCGTGGTCATCCTCCTACGAGCAGTACTTC. This translates into CASSPWSSSYEQYF. The full variable domain, rest sourced from reference TRBV18 and TRBJ2-7, is NAGVMQNPRHLVRRRGQEARLRCSPMKGHSHVYWYRQLPEEGLKFMVYLQKENIIDESGMPKERFSAEFPKEGPSILRIQQVVRGDSAAYFCASSPWSSSYEQYFGPGTRLTVT.

The chain carries TRBV28 and TRBJ1-2; 8 bases align to TRBD1. Trimming cost V 7 bases and J 5 bases; bases outside gene matches: 9. This CDR3 spans 14 amino acids. Germline assignment: CDR1 MDHEN and CDR2 SYDVKM. The CDR3 region has the DNA TGTGCCAGCACTAAGACTGACAGGGGTTATGGCTACACCTTC. Amino acids: CASTKTDRGYGYTF.

The count of this clone is one. CDR3 loop: CASSIDRTRNSPLHF. The CDR3 nucleotides are TGTGCCAGTAGTATAGATCGGACCCGTAATTCACCCCTCCACTTT. The chain employs TRBV19 and TRBJ1-6; no reliable D call. From germline, CDR1 is LNHDA and CDR2 SQIVND (reference sequence). V dropped 0 bases and J dropped 6 bases, with 9 bases sitting between them. The CDR3 contains 15 residues.

The chain carries TRBV30 and TRBJ1-2, with D perhaps matching TRBD1 (6 bases). Germline CDR1 is GTSNPN and CDR2 is SVGIG (reference sequence). Trimming took 1 base from V and 6 from J, leaving 27 bases between them. The CDR3 has 18 amino acids. CDR3 loop: CAWSAVQGRGGREHGYTF. The DNA for the CDR3 is TGTGCCTGGAGTGCCGTACAGGGTAGGGGGGGCAGGGAGCATGGCTACACCTTC.

There are a few counts of this clone. Different DNA sequences within this sample yield the same CDR3. This chain joins TRBV7-2 and TRBJ1-5; 7 bases are a match to TRBD1. Germline V gives CDR1 SGHTA, CDR2 FQGNSA. The junction had 3 bases not matched to a gene; V was cut back by 4 bases and J by 3 bases. CDR3 length: 14 residues. The CDR3 loop is CASSSTGTNQPQHF. DNA for the CDR3: TGTGCCAGCAGCTCGACAGGGACCAATCAGCCCCAGCATTTT. The variable domain in full, with the rest retrieved from reference TRBV7-2 and TRBJ1-5, is GAGVSQSPSNKVTEKGKDVELRCDPISGHTALYWYRQSLGQGLEFLIYFQGNSAPDKSGLPSDRFSAERTGGSVSTLTIQRTQQEDSAVYLCASSSTGTNQPQHFGDGTRLSIL.

This chain joins TRBV10-1 and TRBJ2-3; D unclear. The CDR3 has 14 residues. The germline gives CDR1 WNHNN, CDR2 SYGVQD (reference sequence). V was pared by 2 bases and J by 0 bases, with 6 bases between. The CDR3 DNA reads TGCGCCAGCAGTGAGGGCCCGAGCACAGATACGCAGTATTTT. It codes for CASSEGPSTDTQYF.

The chain employs TRBV4-1 and TRBJ2-6; D not resolved. Germline lookup yields CDR1 MGHRA and CDR2 YSYEKL. The CDR3 is made up of 17 amino acids. The germline V and J ends were trimmed by 2 bases and 0 bases, with 11 bases remaining between them. The CDR3 coding sequence is TGCGCCAGCAGCCAAATCGGCCTACACTCTGGGGCCAACGTCCTGACTTTC. It is translated as CASSQIGLHSGANVLTF.

CDR3 amino acids: CSVEVSGGVRDTQYF. The CDR3 nucleotides are TGCAGCGTTGAAGTGAGTGGGGGAGTAAGGGATACGCAGTATTTT. This chain uses TRBV29-1 with TRBJ2-3; either TRBD1 or TRBD2 may fit D (5 bases each). Germline V gene data show CDR1 as SQVTM and CDR2 as ANQGSEA. This CDR3 comprises 15 residues. V lost 1 base to trimming and J lost 6 bases, with 17 bases between them.

This chain connects TRBV7-3 to TRBJ2-7, with D tentatively TRBD1 or TRBD2 (6 bases each). The CDR3 covers 14 residues. Germline V gene sequence: CDR1 SGHTA, CDR2 FQGTGA. V lost 5 bases, J lost 2 bases, and 13 bases lay in between. The CDR3: CASSPRGGPYEQYF. The CDR3 DNA sequence: TGTGCCAGCAGCCCAAGAGGGGGGCCCTACGAGCAGTACTTC. The full variable domain, in which reference TRBV7-3 and TRBJ2-7 provide the parts outside the CDR3, is GAGVSQTPSNKVTEKGKYVELRCDPISGHTALYWYRQSLGQGPEFLIYFQGTGAADDSGLPNDRFFAVRPEGSVSTLKIQRTERGDSAVYLCASSPRGGPYEQYFGPGTRLTVT.